The 27 T cell receptor beta chains reported below all come from one sample, sequenced in a study of response to subunit inactivated influenza vaccine. TCRdb used MiXCR to reprocess the RT-PCR reads, holding one entry per CDR3 protein. This table has some 190,000 distinct CDR3 sequences, roughly 14% appearing once. Material: CD8+ T cells sorted from PBMCs, obtained around 5 days after vaccination. The receptors were gathered from a man aged 50-60 years who received an inactivated influenza vaccine.

This clonotype was seen more than once but under ten times. The rearrangement joins TRBV29-1 to TRBJ1-1, with D unresolved. The ends were cut back, 5 bases at V and 0 bases at J, with 16 bases in the middle. This CDR3 spans 15 amino acids. CDR1 is SQVTM, CDR2 ANQGSEA, per germline. For the CDR3, the DNA is TGCAGCGTTTCAACGTCCCCGATCGTGAACACTGAAGCTTTCTTT. Translated: CSVSTSPIVNTEAFF.

The rearrangement joins TRBV10-2 to TRBJ1-2; 8 nucleotides align to TRBD1. V trimming: 0 bases; J trimming: 5 bases; junction bases outside the gene matches: 8. CDR3 length: 16 residues. Germline loops: CDR1 WSHSY, CDR2 SAAADI. The chain's CDR3 is CASSESELRGPYGYTF. CDR3 nucleotides: TGCGCCAGCAGTGAGTCCGAACTCAGGGGGCCGTATGGCTACACCTTC.

This clonotype was seen only a few times. The V call is TRBV5-8, the J call TRBJ1-1, with no clear D. Germline V gives CDR1 SGHTS, CDR2 YDEGEE. The germline V and J ends were trimmed by 6 bases and 4 bases, with 13 bases remaining between them. CDR3 length: 13 amino acids. The CDR3 region has the DNA TGTGCCAGCAATCCCATGGGAAGCACTGAAGCTTTCTTT. It is translated as CASNPMGSTEAFF.

This chain's CDR3 is CSVEDGANGGTSTDTQYF. In nucleotides, the CDR3 is TGCAGCGTTGAAGATGGGGCAAATGGCGGGACTAGCACAGATACGCAGTATTTT. V usage is TRBV29-1 and J usage is TRBJ2-3, with D tentatively TRBD2 (6 bases). This CDR3 spans 18 amino acids. Germline CDR1 and CDR2: SQVTM and ANQGSEA. Trimming removed 0 bases from V and 0 bases from J, with 19 bases in between.

This clonotype was counted between two and nine times. The J gene is TRBJ2-2, the V gene TRBV4-3; weak D call: TRBD1 (5 bases). The CDR3 has 17 residues. CDR1 and CDR2 (germline): LGHNA, YSLEER. V lost 0 bases and J 1 base, leaving 12 bases between the germline ends. The CDR3 here is CASSQDTGPMNTGELFF. The DNA of the CDR3 is TGCGCCAGCAGCCAAGATACAGGACCGATGAACACCGGGGAGCTGTTTTTT.

This clonotype was found a few times. The chain employs TRBV11-2 and TRBJ2-7; 7 nucleotides align to TRBD2. V gave up 3 bases and J gave up 2 bases; unmatched junction bases: 7. The CDR3 covers 15 residues. Per germline, CDR1 SGHAT and CDR2 FQNNGV. The CDR3 nucleotides read TGTGCCAGCAGCTTCGATTCTAGCGGAGCCTACGAGCAGTACTTC. Translating gives CASSFDSSGAYEQYF.

V and J are TRBV6-5 and TRBJ2-5; possibly TRBD1 or TRBD2 for D (5 bases each). The germline V gene has CDR1 MNHEY and CDR2 SVGAGI. The length of the CDR3 is 16 residues. The germline V and J ends were trimmed by 2 bases and 2 bases, with 15 bases remaining between them. The CDR3, as DNA: TGTGCCAGCAGTTACCGGGACCGGAACGTACAAGAGACCCAGTACTTC. Encoded protein: CASSYRDRNVQETQYF.

This chain connects TRBV3-1 to TRBJ2-1; TRBD1 matches at 11 bases. The CDR3 runs to 18 residues. Trimming at V came to 0 bases and at J to 8 bases, leaving 12 bases not matched to a gene. The germline gives CDR1 LGHDT, CDR2 YNNKEL (reference sequence). This CDR3 reads CASSQDEWTGGELDEQFF. CDR3 nucleotides: TGTGCCAGCAGCCAAGACGAGTGGACAGGGGGCGAGTTGGATGAGCAGTTCTTC.

This clonotype has just a few counts. This chain uses TRBV5-1 with TRBJ2-1, with D hard to call. The ends were cut back, 5 bases at V and 1 base at J, with 7 bases in the middle. This CDR3 has 13 residues. Germline loops: CDR1 SGHRS, CDR2 YFSETQ. The CDR3 DNA is TGCGCCAGCAGTAATGAATCCTACAATGAGCAGTTCTTC. The encoded protein is CASSNESYNEQFF. The full variable domain, its missing parts supplied by reference TRBV5-1 and TRBJ2-1, is KAGVTQTPRYLIKTRGQQVTLSCSPISGHRSVSWYQQTPGQGLQFLFEYFSETQRNKGNFPGRFSGRQFSNSRSEMNVSTLELGDSALYLCASSNESYNEQFFGPGTRLTVL.

CDR3 DNA: TGCAGTGCTGGAGCGTCGAACTCTGGGGCCAACGTCCTGACTTTC. Its translation is CSAGASNSGANVLTF. This chain connects TRBV20-1 to TRBJ2-6; D is ambiguous. V lost 5 bases, J lost 0 bases, and 11 bases lay in between. Germline lookup yields CDR1 DFQATT and CDR2 SNEGSKA (reference sequence). CDR3 size: 15 residues.

The chain links TRBV7-9 to TRBJ2-7, with TRBD2 identical over 15 bases. CDR3 length: 17 residues. After removal of 3 bases from V and 5 bases from J, the junction contained 8 bases not matched to a gene. Looked up from germline, CDR1 is SEHNR and CDR2 is FQNEAQ (reference sequence). This chain's CDR3 is CASSLGLAGGPFDEQYF. The CDR3 coding sequence is TGTGCCAGCAGCTTGGGACTAGCGGGGGGTCCTTTCGACGAGCAGTACTTC. Supplemented by reference TRBV7-9 and TRBJ2-7, the full variable domain reads DTGVSQNPRHKITKRGQNVTFRCDPISEHNRLYWYRQTLGQGPEFLTYFQNEAQLEKSRLLSDRFSAERPKGSFSTLEIQRTEQGDSAMYLCASSLGLAGGPFDEQYFGPGTRLTVT.

This clonotype was counted many times. J is TRBJ2-5 and V is TRBV15; possibly TRBD2 for D (5 bases). Germline V gene lookup returns CDR1 LNHNV and CDR2 YYDKDF (reference sequence). Between the trimmed V and J ends, which lost 3 bases and 2 bases, there was a span of 10 bases. This CDR3 contains 14 residues. CDR3 sequence (DNA): TGTGCCACCAGCAGTACCGGGGATCAAGAGACCCAGTACTTC. Translating it yields CATSSTGDQETQYF. Based on the CDR3 plus reference TRBV15 and TRBJ2-5, the full variable domain is DAMVIQNPRYQVTQFGKPVTLSCSQTLNHNVMYWYQQKSSQAPKLLFHYYDKDFNNEADTPDNFQSRRPNTSFCFLDIRSPGLGDTAMYLCATSSTGDQETQYFGPGTRLLVL.

The chain employs TRBV15 and TRBJ1-1; D remains unclear. V lost 2 bases and J 4 bases, leaving 14 bases between the germline ends. In germline, CDR1 is LNHNV, CDR2 YYDKDF (reference sequence). CDR3 length: 15 residues. The CDR3 here is CATSRTMAVGTEAFF. CDR3 bases: TGTGCCACCAGCAGAACTATGGCGGTAGGCACTGAAGCTTTCTTT.

V is TRBV28 and J is TRBJ2-7; 9 bases map to TRBD1. Germline V gene lookup returns CDR1 MDHEN and CDR2 SYDVKM. V gave up 1 base and J gave up 3 bases; unmatched junction bases: 7. The CDR3 consists of 16 residues. The CDR3 DNA follows: TGTGCCAGCAGTTTATTCACAGGGGGCGCAGTCTACGAGCAGTACTTC. Protein: CASSLFTGGAVYEQYF.

The chain has TRBV7-9 and TRBJ2-1; 8 nucleotides agree with TRBD2. V shed 5 bases, J shed 0 bases, and the junction held 6 bases outside the gene matches. The CDR3 extends over 16 amino acids. In germline, CDR1 is SEHNR, CDR2 FQNEAQ (reference sequence). For the CDR3, the DNA is TGTGCCAGCAGCCCCGTAGCGGGGCGCTCCTACAATGAGCAGTTCTTC. This translates into CASSPVAGRSYNEQFF. Full variable domain (missing parts from reference TRBV7-9 and TRBJ2-1): DTGVSQNPRHKITKRGQNVTFRCDPISEHNRLYWYRQTLGQGPEFLTYFQNEAQLEKSRLLSDRFSAERPKGSFSTLEIQRTEQGDSAMYLCASSPVAGRSYNEQFFGPGTRLTVL.

The chain links TRBV28 to TRBJ2-1, with 8 bases that match TRBD2. CDR1 and CDR2 (germline): MDHEN, SYDVKM. The CDR3 sequence is 18 residues long. Trimming took 4 bases from V and 7 from J; bases not matched to a gene: 18. The CDR3 loop reads CASSSTPAGVQGLNEQFF. CDR3 sequence (DNA): TGTGCCAGCAGTTCGACCCCAGCGGGAGTTCAGGGATTGAATGAGCAGTTCTTC.

This clonotype was recorded a few times. The CDR3 DNA follows: TGTGCCAGCAGCCGCGGACTAGCGACTAGCACAGATACGCAGTATTTT. It specifies CASSRGLATSTDTQYF. V usage is TRBV4-2 and J usage is TRBJ2-3, with 9 bases identical to TRBD2. The CDR3 sequence is 16 residues long. Trimming took 4 bases from V and 0 from J; bases not matched to a gene: 5. Germline-derived CDR1 and CDR2 are LGHNA and YNFKEQ.

The chain links TRBV7-9 to TRBJ2-2, with D tentatively TRBD1 (6 bases). Deletions cut 4 bases from V and 6 bases from J, with 12 bases between. Germline V CDR1 and CDR2: SEHNR, FQNEAQ (reference sequence). This CDR3 is 14 amino acids long. CDR3 sequence reads: CASSSQGLAGELFF. The CDR3 bases are TGTGCCAGCAGCTCACAGGGATTGGCCGGGGAGCTGTTTTTT.

This chain uses TRBV7-8 with TRBJ2-3; 7 bases are a match to TRBD1. The germline CDR1 and CDR2 sequences are SGHVS and FQNEAQ. V was pared by 3 bases and J by 4 bases, with 10 bases of the junction left unmatched. CDR3 length: 16 residues. Here the CDR3 reads CASSFETGTVSDTQYF. The CDR3 nucleotides read TGTGCCAGCAGCTTTGAGACAGGGACAGTTTCAGATACGCAGTATTTT.

This clonotype was recorded at least ten times. The chain has TRBV4-1 and TRBJ2-1; D is undetermined. V shed 4 bases and J shed 5 bases, with 9 bases lying between them. This CDR3 has 13 amino acids. Germline V gene lookup returns CDR1 MGHRA and CDR2 YSYEKL. CDR3 DNA sequence: TGCGCCAGCAGCCTTTACACAGACAATGAGCAGTTCTTC. Residues: CASSLYTDNEQFF.

The sample holds a few counts of this clonotype. This rearrangement joins TRBV12-3 or TRBV12-4 to TRBJ2-7, with D hard to call. Trimming shortened V by 3 bases and J by 3 bases, and 9 bases separated the two germline ends. There are 13 residues in the CDR3. The CDR3 region has the DNA TGTGCCAGCAGTTTTTCCCTGAGCTACGAGCAGTACTTC. Protein: CASSFSLSYEQYF.

The sample holds a few counts of this clonotype. This chain connects TRBV7-2 to TRBJ1-2; weak D call: TRBD1 (5 bases). The V and J ends lost 3 bases and 4 bases respectively, with 15 bases between them. Germline lookup yields CDR1 SGHTA and CDR2 FQGNSA. The CDR3 has 15 amino acids. The CDR3: CASSFLEGRSYGYTF. The CDR3 DNA follows: TGTGCCAGCAGCTTCTTAGAGGGACGGAGCTATGGCTACACCTTC.

This clonotype has more than one count but fewer than ten. The chain carries TRBV10-3 and TRBJ2-7, with 7 bases aligning to TRBD1. The junction had 8 bases not matched to a gene; V was cut back by 3 bases and J by 0 bases. This CDR3 is built from 16 residues. Germline CDR1 is ENHRY and CDR2 is SYGVKD. CDR3 protein: CAISERWTGRSYEQYF. The CDR3 bases are TGTGCCATCAGTGAACGTTGGACAGGACGCTCCTACGAGCAGTACTTC.

The chain couples TRBV9 to TRBJ2-7, with D possibly being TRBD2 (6 bases). Germline CDR1 and CDR2: SGDLS and YYNGEE. The V end lost 4 bases, the J end lost 3 bases, and 14 bases lay between the germline ends. The CDR3 length is 14 residues. CDR3 sequence: CASSLQSGGYEQYF. The CDR3, as DNA: TGTGCCAGCAGCCTCCAATCCGGGGGCTACGAGCAGTACTTC.

The genes are TRBV28 and TRBJ2-1; D is undetermined. CDR3 size: 14 residues. CDR1 MDHEN and CDR2 SYDVKM come from the germline V gene. The V and J ends lost 4 bases and 0 bases respectively, with 7 bases between them. The CDR3 loop reads CASSSPGSYNEQFF. The CDR3 bases are TGTGCCAGCAGTTCCCCGGGCTCCTACAATGAGCAGTTCTTC.

The chain is built from TRBV27 and TRBJ2-7; 7 bases agree with TRBD1. The V gene's germline CDR1 is MNHEY and CDR2 SMNVEV (reference sequence). The CDR3 sequence is 15 residues long. The J segment lost 4 bases and the V segment lost 5 bases, leaving 11 bases of the junction unmatched. The DNA for the CDR3 is TGTGCCAGCAGTCCAAACCCGACAGGGATGTACGAGCAGTACTTC. Translating it yields CASSPNPTGMYEQYF.

This clonotype was detected only a few times. The CDR3 loop reads CASSLGRRAGDTEAFF. CDR3 DNA: TGTGCCAGCAGCTTAGGTAGGAGAGCAGGGGACACTGAAGCTTTCTTT. The J gene is TRBJ1-1, the V gene TRBV7-9; D might be TRBD1 (6 bases). Trimming left V 1 base short and J 3 bases short, with 15 bases between. The germline CDR1 and CDR2 sequences are SEHNR and FQNEAQ (reference sequence). The CDR3 is 16 amino acids.